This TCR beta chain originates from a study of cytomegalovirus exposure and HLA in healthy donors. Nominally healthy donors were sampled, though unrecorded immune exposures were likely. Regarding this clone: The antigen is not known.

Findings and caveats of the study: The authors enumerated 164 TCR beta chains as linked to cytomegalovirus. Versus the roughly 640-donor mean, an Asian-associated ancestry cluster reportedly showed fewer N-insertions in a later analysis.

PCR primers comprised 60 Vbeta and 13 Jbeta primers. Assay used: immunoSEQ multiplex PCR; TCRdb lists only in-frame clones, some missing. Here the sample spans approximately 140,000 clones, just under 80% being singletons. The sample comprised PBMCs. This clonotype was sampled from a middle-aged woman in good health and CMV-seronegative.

CDR3 nucleotide sequence: TGTGCCAGCAGTTTATCAGGGGCCGACGAGCAGTACTTC. Its protein is CASSLSGADEQYF. The chain recombines TRBV28 with TRBJ2-7; D is perhaps TRBD1 (6 bases). The CDR3 runs 13 residues. Looked up from germline, CDR1 is MDHEN and CDR2 is SYDVKM. V dropped 1 base and J dropped 5 bases, with 9 bases sitting between them.